The next 13 T cell receptor beta chains were all read from a single sample in a study of regulatory T cells in long-lasting Graves disease (dated by TCRdb to about 2021). The sample's time point label, in plain terms: newly diagnosed GD, antithyroid drugs for less than 3 months. For both TCR sequencing and RNA sequencing, RNA was extracted from PBMCs using TRIzol. Libraries were made using multiplex PCR. Reads for this sample came from an Illumina HiSeq 4000. To build TCR beta libraries, CDR3 regions were amplified by Arm-PCR using iRepertoire HTBI primers. TCRdb took the public reads, trimmed them with fastp at Q25, ran MiXCR for clone calling and kept in-frame beta chains. Each entry merges the rows of one CDR3 protein and shows their most common DNA and genes. This sample is represented by 350,000 to 400,000 distinct CDR3 sequences; roughly 17% of them were singletons. About 19% of the sample comes from the top ten.

The data were also submitted as part of a second study, on T cells in Graves' hyperthyroidism and ophthalmopathy.

The sequences come from peripheral blood mononuclear cells (PBMCs), collected at new diagnosis, from a patient treated with antithyroid drugs. The source is a young woman with Graves disease. Donor details come from another sample of the same person, matched by shared clones.

This clonotype was counted many times. V is TRBV20-1 and J is TRBJ2-2; the D gene is possibly TRBD1 (6 bases). The V gene lost 4 bases and the J gene lost 6 bases, with 18 bases spanning the gap. Germline V gene sequence: CDR1 DFQATT, CDR2 SNEGSKA (reference sequence). The CDR3 sequence is 15 residues long. This CDR3 is CSANGQTGDAGELFF. The CDR3 DNA sequence: TGCAGTGCTAACGGACAGACTGGGGACGCCGGGGAGCTGTTTTTT.

The CDR3 protein is CASSLRQGNGYTF. CDR3 DNA sequence: TGTGCCAGCAGTTTAAGACAGGGCAATGGCTACACCTTC. V gene TRBV12-3 or TRBV12-4 combines with J gene TRBJ1-2; 7 positions match TRBD1. The CDR3 length is 13 residues. The junction had 3 bases not matched to a gene; V was cut back by 2 bases and J by 6 bases.

This rearrangement joins TRBV20-1 to TRBJ2-3; TRBD1 is a possible D gene (6 bases). This CDR3 comprises 15 residues. From germline, CDR1 is DFQATT and CDR2 SNEGSKA (reference sequence). Trimming took 0 bases from V and 4 from J, leaving 14 bases between them. CDR3 DNA: TGCAGTGCTAGAGATTGGGGAAAGGGGGCAGATACGCAGTATTTT. As protein: CSARDWGKGADTQYF.

A few counts support this clonotype. The chain links TRBV5-1 to TRBJ1-1; 8 bases map to TRBD1. The CDR3 has 15 amino acids. The trim removed 2 bases at V and 3 bases at J, leaving 6 bases unmatched. CDR1 SGHRS and CDR2 YFSETQ come from the germline V gene. The CDR3 coding sequence is TGCGCCAGCAGCTTTGCCAGGACAGGGCACACTGAAGCTTTCTTT. This codes for CASSFARTGHTEAFF.

This clonotype was picked up a small number of times. V is TRBV5-1 and J is TRBJ1-6; no definite D call. Germline loops: CDR1 SGHRS, CDR2 YFSETQ. The CDR3 is 14 residues long. Trimming pared 0 bases from V and 7 bases from J, leaving 8 bases between. DNA for the CDR3: TGCGCCAGCAGCTTGGAACGGCCAAATTCACCCCTCCACTTT. Its translation: CASSLERPNSPLHF.

This clonotype was detected ten times or more. The chain has TRBV12-3 or TRBV12-4 and TRBJ2-7; perhaps TRBD2 as D (6 bases). This CDR3 contains 13 residues. The germline V and J ends were trimmed by 4 bases and 6 bases, with 13 bases remaining between them. CDR3 loop: CASSWGTAGEQYF. CDR3 sequence (DNA): TGTGCCAGCAGTTGGGGGACTGCGGGCGAGCAGTACTTC.

This clonotype came up many times. This chain links TRBV7-3 with TRBJ1-5; no reliable D call. Germline CDR1 and CDR2: SGHTA and FQGTGA. V gave up 6 bases and J gave up 5 bases, with 11 bases separating them. The CDR3 is 13 amino acids. CDR3 coding DNA: TGTGCCAGCAGTTTTGGGCGGGATCAGCCCCAGCATTTT. Protein product: CASSFGRDQPQHF.

This clonotype was recorded at least ten times. One end of the junction is discordant with germline, which a read error may explain. The chain joins TRBV5-1 to TRBJ2-2; D may be TRBD2 (5 bases). In germline, CDR1 is SGHRS, CDR2 YFSETQ. There are 13 residues in the CDR3. CDR3 protein: CASSLIEGGELFF. Written as DNA, the CDR3 is TGTGCCAGCAGTTTAATAGAGGGCGGGGAGCTGTTTTTT.

The chain has TRBV7-9 and TRBJ2-5, with TRBD1 identical over 9 bases. CDR3 length: 15 residues. Per the germline V gene, CDR1 is SEHNR and CDR2 is FQNEAQ (reference sequence). V dropped 6 bases and J dropped 4; count of bases not matched to a gene: 9. As DNA, the CDR3 is TGTGCCAGCAGTAAAGGGACAGGGTGTCTAGAGACCCAGTACTTC. It encodes CASSKGTGCLETQYF.

Ten or more counts support this clonotype. The chain uses TRBV11-1 and TRBJ1-6, with 10 bases fitting TRBD1. The junction had 4 bases not matched to a gene; V was cut back by 5 bases and J by 9 bases. The CDR3 runs to 14 residues. Germline assignment: CDR1 SGHAT and CDR2 FQDESV (reference sequence). The CDR3 DNA is TGTGCCAGCAGCGGGGGACAGGGGAGTTCACCCCTCCACTTT. This sequence encodes CASSGGQGSSPLHF.

The V and J genes are TRBV27 and TRBJ2-3; 12 nucleotides align to TRBD2. CDR1 and CDR2 from the germline V gene are MNHEY and SMNVEV (reference sequence). This CDR3 has 19 residues. V dropped 5 bases and J dropped 6; count of bases not matched to a gene: 18. CDR3 coding DNA: TGTGCCAGCAGTCTGACTAGCGGGGGCTTTGATTCTCCCACGGATACGCAGTATTTT. Translating gives CASSLTSGGFDSPTDTQYF.

Ten or more counts support this clonotype. The chain couples TRBV6-5 to TRBJ2-7; 9 bases match TRBD1. Germline V gene data show CDR1 as MNHEY and CDR2 as SVGAGI. The CDR3 is 14 amino acids. The ends lost 1 base at V and 5 bases at J; junction bases unmatched: 3. CDR3: CASSYLGQGHEQYF. CDR3 nucleotide sequence: TGTGCCAGCAGTTACTTGGGACAGGGTCACGAGCAGTACTTC.

This clonotype was found many times. The CDR3 protein is CASSLALRGDTQYF. The DNA for the CDR3 is TGCGCCAGCAGCTTGGCCCTCCGTGGCGATACGCAGTATTTT. V usage is TRBV5-1 and J usage is TRBJ2-3; D is undetermined. The length of the CDR3 is 14 residues. V lost 0 bases and J lost 6, with 11 bases in between. The germline CDR1 and CDR2 sequences are SGHRS and YFSETQ. Full variable domain (missing parts from reference TRBV5-1 and TRBJ2-3): KAGVTQTPRYLIKTRGQQVTLSCSPISGHRSVSWYQQTPGQGLQFLFEYFSETQRNKGNFPGRFSGRQFSNSRSEMNVSTLELGDSALYLCASSLALRGDTQYFGPGTRLTVL.